What follows is one TCR beta chain and its context. Its antigen is unidentified. The data are from a study of cytomegalovirus exposure and HLA in healthy donors. About the study: The early release's HLA-typed donors yielded 78 million or so unique TCRs.

General study findings and limits: Most likely, a cluster of highly shared sequence variants arose as a sequencing artifact. An analysis was carried out later, and it reportedly showed fewer N-insertions in an Asian-associated ancestry cluster than the roughly 700-donor mean.

In germline, CDR1 is SGHNT, CDR2 YYREEE (reference sequence). V lost 7 bases, J lost 9 bases, and 8 bases lay in between. The CDR3 totals 10 residues. Unrecorded immune exposures were likely, despite nominal health at sampling. Both 60 Vbeta primers and 13 Jbeta primers went into the PCR. Method: immunoSEQ multiplex PCR; TCRdb's copy keeps in-frame clones and lacks some. The top ten clones hold 4% of a sample with about 99,000 clones, 60% to 85% of them seen once. The source material was PBMCs. This rearrangement joins TRBV5-4 to TRBJ2-1; D may be TRBD2 (6 bases). This TCR derives from a man aged 50-59 years in good health and CMV-seropositive. The CDR3 protein is CASGLSEQFF. Here the CDR3 DNA reads TGTGCCAGCGGACTATCTGAGCAGTTCTTC.